This T cell receptor beta chain derives from a study of cytomegalovirus exposure and HLA in healthy donors. The CDR3 totals 13 residues. Deletions cut 3 bases from V and 5 bases from J, with 10 bases between. Germline V gene lookup returns CDR1 SGHAT and CDR2 FQNNGV. Findings and limits, study-wide: Available immune exposure information covered CMV serostatus only. Donors were assumed by presence/absence analyses to have roughly uniform sequencing depth. In a later analysis, donors in an Asian-associated ancestry cluster reportedly had fewer N-insertions in productive TCRs than the cohort mean.

As to this clone: Its antigen is not known.

It was with 60 Vbeta and 13 Jbeta primers that the PCR ran. Generated by immunoSEQ multiplex PCR, the TCRdb table keeps only in-frame clones and is missing some. The sample includes roughly 130,000 clones, about three quarters seen only once; the top ten take 1% to 1.5%. The specimen sequenced was PBMCs. The V gene is TRBV11-2, the J gene TRBJ2-5; D might be TRBD1 (5 bases). The source is a male donor in good health and CMV-seropositive. This chain's CDR3 is CASSFSTDETQYF. The CDR3 nucleotides are TGTGCCAGCAGCTTCTCGACAGATGAGACCCAGTACTTC.